Following are 10 T cell receptor beta chains from one sample sequenced in a study of T cells in localized non-small cell lung cancer. TCRdb's copy holds only in-frame clones and misses some; the assay was immunoSEQ multiplex PCR. This sample has fewer than 50,000 clones; approximately 83% occur once, and the top ten carry approximately 8.6%. Material: PBMCs, obtained before any cancer treatment. The receptors were sampled from a man aged 40 to 69 with stage II lung adenocarcinoma.

The gene calls are TRBV7-6 and TRBJ2-7, with 9 bases identical to TRBD1. The CDR3 runs 16 residues. Per the germline V gene, CDR1 is SGHVS and CDR2 is FNYEAQ. Trimming at V came to 5 bases and at J to 2 bases, leaving 10 bases not matched to a gene. The DNA for the CDR3 is TGTGCCAGCAGCCGACAAGGGACAGGGAAAACCTACGAGCAGTACTTC. It codes for CASSRQGTGKTYEQYF.

The chain employs TRBV20-1 and TRBJ1-2; D not certain. This CDR3 comprises 11 residues. Trimming took 3 bases from V and 6 from J, leaving 8 bases between them. Germline V CDR1 and CDR2: DFQATT, SNEGSKA (reference sequence). CDR3 in amino acids: CSARTSDGYTF. Here the CDR3 DNA reads TGCAGTGCTAGGACCTCGGATGGCTACACCTTC.

The rearrangement links TRBV7-3 to TRBJ2-5, with TRBD2 matching 7 bases. CDR3 length: 15 residues. Germline values: CDR1 SGHTA, CDR2 FQGTGA. The V and J ends lost 0 bases and 2 bases, in that order; junction bases with no gene match: 3. The CDR3 nucleotides are TGTGCCAGCAGCTTAACGGGGACTAATCAAGAGACCCAGTACTTC. Translated: CASSLTGTNQETQYF.

V gene TRBV7-8 combines with J gene TRBJ2-6, with D tentatively TRBD1 (5 bases). V was cut by 5 bases and J by 2 bases, with 16 bases left in between. The CDR3 has 17 amino acids. Germline CDR1 SGHVS, CDR2 FQNEAQ. CDR3 protein: CASSGIQWGTGANVLTF. The CDR3 region has the DNA TGTGCCAGCAGCGGCATTCAGTGGGGCACTGGGGCCAACGTCCTGACTTTC.

This rearrangement joins TRBV25-1 to TRBJ1-6, with unresolved D. Trimming shortened V by 5 bases and J by 7 bases, and 6 bases separated the two germline ends. Germline V gene sequence: CDR1 MGHDK, CDR2 SYGVNS. The CDR3 covers 12 residues. CDR3 sequence (DNA): TGTGCCAGCAGTTTCGGGAATTCACCCCTCCACTTT. It codes for CASSFGNSPLHF.

Concerning this clone itself: Compared with germline, one end of the junction differs, possibly owing to a read error. The J gene is TRBJ2-5, the V gene TRBV9, with 10 bases that match TRBD2. Looked up from germline, CDR1 is SGDLS and CDR2 is YYNGEE. The CDR3 consists of 17 residues. CDR3 residues: CASSVDPSGSVQEAQYF. Here the CDR3 DNA reads TGTGCCAGCAGCGTAGACCCTAGCGGGAGTGTACAAGAGGCCCAGTACTTC. Full variable domain (remainder filled in from reference TRBV9 and TRBJ2-5): DSGVTQTPKHLITATGQRVTLRCSPRSGDLSVYWYQQSLDQGLQFLIQYYNGEERAKGNILERFSAQQFPDLHSELNLSSLELGDSALYFCASSVDPSGSVQEAQYFGPGTRLLVL.

The chain carries TRBV5-5 and TRBJ1-1; D perhaps matches TRBD1 (5 bases). V lost 4 bases and J lost 5, with 12 bases in between. CDR3 length: 13 amino acids. Looked up from germline, CDR1 is SGHKS and CDR2 is YYEKEE (reference sequence). This CDR3 is CASSPSGRTEAFF. In nucleotides, the CDR3 is TGTGCCAGCAGCCCCTCAGGGAGGACTGAAGCTTTCTTT.

The rearrangement links TRBV6-6 to TRBJ2-2; tentatively, D is TRBD2 (6 bases). The CDR3 is made up of 14 amino acids. V lost 2 bases and J lost 5, with 9 bases in between. Germline V gene sequence: CDR1 MNHNY, CDR2 SVGAGI (reference sequence). The CDR3 DNA reads as TGTGCCAGCAGTTACGACAGCGGGACCGGGGAGCTGTTTTTT. This sequence encodes CASSYDSGTGELFF.

The rearrangement joins TRBV19 to TRBJ1-5, with D maybe TRBD1 (6 bases). This CDR3 is 14 amino acids long. CDR1 is LNHDA, CDR2 SQIVND, per germline (reference sequence). Trimming pared 8 bases from V and 3 bases from J, leaving 14 bases between. CDR3 protein: CASSQGTFNQPQHF. The CDR3, as DNA: TGTGCCAGTTCTCAGGGGACCTTCAATCAGCCCCAGCATTTT.

This clone was seen only once. The rearrangement joins TRBV15 to TRBJ1-2, with TRBD1 matching over 8 bases. The CDR3 contains 15 residues. The V segment lost 5 bases and the J segment 7 bases; nucleotides outside the gene matches: 12. Germline V gene data show CDR1 as LNHNV and CDR2 as YYDKDF (reference sequence). CDR3 in amino acids: CATSERTGMFGGYTF. The CDR3, as DNA: TGTGCCACCAGCGAACGGACAGGGATGTTTGGTGGCTACACCTTC.